This T cell receptor beta chain originates from a study of blood T cell repertoires in COVID-19. Study in general: T cells, B-cell-depleted T cells, or PBMCs provided the cDNA or gDNA that served as material.

Trimming at V came to 4 bases and at J to 3 bases, leaving 4 bases not matched to a gene. Per germline, CDR1 MNHEY and CDR2 SVGAGI. The CDR3 totals 15 residues. Original processing notes: Nucleated cell number was recorded as an estimate derived from reference gene primer amplification. Using immunoSEQ multiplex PCR, the repertoire was profiled, and TCRdb retains in-frame clones only, with some absent. That table gives V, J and clone size, and the DNA gave D and trimming. The repertoire consists of about 190,000 clones, with under 80% occurring once and the leading ten covering roughly 13%. The gene calls are TRBV6-5 and TRBJ2-2; 8 bases match TRBD1. Material for sequencing was peripheral blood. This sequence originates from a man in his forties or fifties who had recovered from COVID-19. The CDR3 bases are TGTGCCAGCAGTTTCAGGGGGCCCGACACCGGGGAGCTGTTTTTT. Translated, it gives CASSFRGPDTGELFF.